What follows are 12 T cell receptor beta chains derived from one specimen sequenced in a study of CD8+ T cells in alopecia areata. Treatment specified: oral pan-JAK inhibitor, 5-10 mg twice daily. Once RNA had been extracted, it was reverse transcribed into cDNA to act as the sequencing template. Libraries were prepared by immunoSEQ multiplex PCR; TCRdb keeps only in-frame clonotypes and omits some of them. The table shows more than 130,000 clones, with roughly four fifths occurring only once. The material sequenced was CD8+ T cells sorted from blood, taken at week 4, from a patient treated with tofacitinib. The receptors here all came from a human donor with alopecia areata.

This sequence joins TRBV19 and TRBJ1-5; D gene uncertain. CDR1 and CDR2 from the germline V gene are LNHDA and SQIVND (reference sequence). The CDR3 is 16 amino acids. V lost 5 bases and J lost 0, with 14 bases in between. As DNA, the CDR3 is TGTGCCAGTAGTTCTCGGCCCGCCTATAGCAATCAGCCCCAGCATTTT. Encoded protein: CASSSRPAYSNQPQHF.

The rearrangement links TRBV18 to TRBJ2-3, with TRBD2 identical over 8 bases. Germline V gene data show CDR1 as KGHSH and CDR2 as LQKENI. Germline trimming cut 4 bases from V and 4 bases from J; bases unmatched to any gene: 7. The CDR3 runs to 15 residues. CDR3 DNA: TGTGCCAGCTCACTGGGGACTAGACATCCAGATACGCAGTATTTT. This translates into CASSLGTRHPDTQYF.

This clone was seen only a few times. This chain joins TRBV19 and TRBJ2-1; TRBD1 aligns across 7 bases. The germline V gene encodes CDR1 LNHDA and CDR2 SQIVND (reference sequence). The CDR3 runs to 19 residues. The CDR3 loop reads CAGIISSRGYLSSYNEQFF. CDR3 nucleotide sequence: TGTGCGGGGATAATTTCGAGCAGGGGGTATTTAAGCTCCTACAATGAGCAGTTCTTC.

This clone has more than one count but fewer than ten. This rearrangement joins TRBV4-2 to TRBJ2-6; no firm D call. CDR3 size: 16 residues. The ends were cut back, 0 bases at V and 0 bases at J, with 6 bases in the middle. Germline V gene data show CDR1 as LGHNA and CDR2 as YNFKEQ. The CDR3 DNA is TGTGCCAGCAGCCAAGACAGTAGCTCTGGGGCCAACGTCCTGACTTTC. Protein product: CASSQDSSSGANVLTF.

V is TRBV9 and J is TRBJ2-7, with TRBD2 as a possible D gene (5 bases). The CDR3 totals 15 residues. Germline loops: CDR1 SGDLS, CDR2 YYNGEE. V lost 2 bases and J lost 0, with 12 bases in between. CDR3 DNA: TGTGCCAGCAGCGTGCAATCGGGATTCTCCTACGAGCAGTACTTC. Protein sequence: CASSVQSGFSYEQYF.

The rearrangement joins TRBV9 to TRBJ2-6; D unresolved. The length of the CDR3 is 18 residues. The germline V gene encodes CDR1 SGDLS and CDR2 YYNGEE. V was clipped by 2 bases and J by 1 base, with 16 bases between them. CDR3 sequence (DNA): TGTGCCAGCAGCGTTATCGATCTCTACGATTCTGGGGCCAACGTCCTGACTTTC. Encoded protein: CASSVIDLYDSGANVLTF.

This rearrangement joins TRBV7-2 to TRBJ2-7, with 7 bases matching TRBD1. V was clipped by 5 bases and J by 2 bases; unmatched bases: 9. CDR1 is SGHTA, CDR2 FQGNSA, per germline. This CDR3 region has 15 residues. The CDR3 DNA reads TGTGCCAGCAGCACGTACAGGGGACCCGCCTACGAGCAGTACTTC. Translating gives CASSTYRGPAYEQYF.

This sequence joins TRBV7-9 and TRBJ2-7, with unresolved D. Per the germline V gene, CDR1 is SEHNR and CDR2 is FQNEAQ (reference sequence). The CDR3 has 11 residues. The V gene lost 4 bases and the J gene lost 4 bases, with 5 bases spanning the gap. The CDR3 DNA reads TGTGCCAGCAGCTCCAAGTACGAGCAGTACTTC. Translated, it gives CASSSKYEQYF.

The rearrangement uses TRBV27 and TRBJ1-6, with D maybe TRBD1 (5 bases). Germline assignment: CDR1 MNHEY and CDR2 SMNVEV (reference sequence). The length of the CDR3 is 13 residues. With 2 bases removed from V and 10 bases from J, the gap between germline ends came to 9 bases. The CDR3 protein is CASSLGGRSPLHF. In DNA, the CDR3 is TGTGCCAGCAGTTTAGGGGGGAGATCACCCCTCCACTTT.

By proportion, this clone is medium-sized. J is TRBJ2-7 and V is TRBV7-9; no clear D gene. This CDR3 is 14 amino acids long. Trimming shortened V by 7 bases and J by 0 bases, and 13 bases separated the two germline ends. The germline CDR1 and CDR2 sequences are SEHNR and FQNEAQ (reference sequence). The CDR3 DNA sequence: TGTGCCAGCACCGCTACGTGGGGCTCCTACGAGCAGTACTTC. This encodes CASTATWGSYEQYF.

The rearrangement links TRBV30 to TRBJ1-1, with D uncertain. Germline CDR1 and CDR2: GTSNPN and SVGIG (reference sequence). V lost 2 bases and J lost 4, with 11 bases in between. The CDR3 runs 13 residues. This CDR3 reads CAWSSDGSTEAFF. Written as DNA, the CDR3 is TGTGCCTGGAGTTCGGACGGGTCCACTGAAGCTTTCTTT.

The chain recombines TRBV27 with TRBJ2-7, with D maybe TRBD2 (6 bases). Germline CDR1 reads MNHEY; CDR2 reads SMNVEV (reference sequence). V lost 1 base, J lost 4 bases, and 11 bases lay in between. CDR3 size: 14 residues. CDR3 sequence reads: CASSLYRGGYEQYF. CDR3 in DNA: TGTGCCAGCAGTTTATACCGGGGAGGATACGAGCAGTACTTC.